One T cell receptor beta chain is described in this entry. This clonotype was recorded a few times. Its antigen remains unidentified. No base-level quality is on record; no much larger clone is a single base apart. This record belongs to a study of identical twins listed by TCRdb under 2016. As for the study more broadly: The study deep-sequenced TCR alpha and beta repertoires from monozygotic twins, unrelated adults of various ages and cord blood to test whether fetal clonotypes persist. Replicate twin experiments were performed at different times using different library preparation protocols to rule out contamination.

To prepare the library, 5' RACE was applied. TCRdb shows the sequencer as Illumina HiSeq 2000. A universal primer binding site was introduced by template switching, and a unique molecular identifier was present in the final cDNA, enabling accurate counting of TCR cDNA molecules. Specific primers in the conserved constant-segment region were used to synthesize first-strand cDNA for the TCR alpha and beta chains. To control for contamination, every cDNA library carried two barcodes: a SMART-Mk sample barcode plus Illumina barcodes. Two successive PCR steps introduced TruSeq adapter sequences along with Illumina sample barcodes. TCR alpha and beta cDNA libraries were sequenced on the Illumina HiSeq platform with custom primers. The authors processed their data as follows. Unique molecular identifiers were extracted from raw reads with MiGEC, and CDR3 positions were determined with MiXCR. For each individual, recombination models were inferred using an EM algorithm with the repgenHMM and IGoR tools. The analysis of shared clonotypes was done with the tcR package in R, with sharing normalized by the product of cloneset sizes. To study raw recombination without the effects of thymic and clonal selection, out-of-frame nonproductive sequences were analyzed. TCRdb itself trimmed the public reads at Q25 with fastp, ran MiXCR and retained productive beta chains. Entries that share a CDR3 protein sequence are merged under the most common genes and DNA. TCRdb, rather than the study authors, made the V and J calls. The sample table records 400,000 to 500,000 distinct CDR3 sequences; roughly 13% of these occur just once. The top ten constitute 0.98% of the sample.

Reading from cysteine to phenylalanine, the CDR3 counts 12 amino acids. The only DNA kept is the CDR3, 36 bases in frame from the first base. Taken from the germline V gene, the CDR1 and CDR2 loops are SGHDT and YYEEEE. V is pared back by 7 bases and J by 3 bases, with 8 bases lying between the germline termini. Study-wide findings and limitations: A weaker excess of twin sharing was found in beta out-of-frame sequences because the signal-to-noise ratio was lowered by fewer shared sequences. Conclusions relied on cross-sectional statistical analysis, since the same donors could not be followed over many years. In monozygotic twins, out-of-frame TCR alpha sharing was systematically underestimated by recombination models, although the models agreed with sharing between unrelated individuals. Zero-insertion analyses could be partly confounded by invariant T cells such as MAIT and iNKT, although diverse VJ usage argued against such confounding for most clonotypes. Compared with coincidental sharing between unrelated individuals, out-of-frame TCR alpha sequences shared between twins had an excess of sequences with low generation probability. Fewer insertions were carried by abundant cord blood beta clonotypes; a weaker similar trend was observed in young adult naive repertoires, while no such trend was observed in memory repertoires.

All donors were healthy Caucasians. The twin cohort comprised three pairs of female monozygotic twins, all aged about 18 to 29 years. Positive isolation kits from Invitrogen were used to isolate CD4+ and CD8+ T cell populations. These sequences were also reported in another study, on yellow fever vaccine responses in identical twins. From that second study: According to the authors, in identical twins the way T cells responded to vaccination appeared partly convergent and partly personalized. The study precisely tracked vaccine-responding T cell clones in identical twins.

The sample was CD4+ T cells sorted from blood. This receptor was identified in a woman aged 18-29 years in good health. The chain was built from TRBV5-6 and TRBJ2-1, with the D gene not clear enough to name. The nucleotide sequence reads TGTGCCAGCGGGTTTAGCTACAATGAGCAGTTCTTC. This yields the protein CASGFSYNEQFF. The full variable domain, with segments outside the CDR3 supplied by the reference TRBV5-6 and TRBJ2-1 proteins, appears as DAGVTQSPTHLIKTRGQQVTLRCSPKSGHDTVSWYQQALGQGPQFIFQYYEEEERQRGNFPDRFSGHQFPNYSSELNVNALLLGDSALYLCASGFSYNEQFFGPGTRLTVL.